This TCR beta chain derives from a study of response to subunit inactivated influenza vaccine. TCRdb re-called the RT-PCR reads through MiXCR, storing one row per CDR3 protein. The data contain some 570,000 distinct CDR3 sequences, about 10% of them seen just once; the ten biggest clones take up approximately 11%. The CDR3 has 14 residues. Germline assignment: CDR1 MNHNS and CDR2 SASEGT. Trimming took 7 bases from V and 5 from J; bases not matched to a gene: 8. These data were also reused for a study on T cells expressing NK-cell markers. From that paper: It was by 5'RACE template switching with UMIs that TCR beta cDNA was made. HCMV seropositivity marked seven of the eight sequenced donors; one was seronegative. For about six donors, the dominant NKG2C+ clonotypes made up roughly 1.0-7.0% of their CD8+ T cells.

The chain carries TRBV6-1 and TRBJ1-1, with 9 bases that match TRBD1. Sample: PBMCs from blood, taken on the day of vaccination. This sequence was found in a man aged 50-60 years who received an inactivated influenza vaccine. The CDR3 sequence is CASTAGQGWTEAFF. CDR3 nucleotide sequence: TGTGCCAGCACTGCCGGACAGGGGTGGACTGAAGCTTTCTTT.